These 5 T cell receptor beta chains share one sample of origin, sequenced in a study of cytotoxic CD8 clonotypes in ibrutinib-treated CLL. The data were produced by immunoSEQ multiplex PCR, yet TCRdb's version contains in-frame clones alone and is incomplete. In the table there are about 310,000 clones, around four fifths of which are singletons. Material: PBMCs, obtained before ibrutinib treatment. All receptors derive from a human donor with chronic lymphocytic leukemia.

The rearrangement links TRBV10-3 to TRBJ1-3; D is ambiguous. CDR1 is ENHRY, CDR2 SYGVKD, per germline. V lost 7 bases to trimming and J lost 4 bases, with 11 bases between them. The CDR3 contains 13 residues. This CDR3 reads CAINDGYGNTIYF. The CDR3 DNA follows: TGTGCCATCAACGACGGTTACGGAAACACCATATATTTT.

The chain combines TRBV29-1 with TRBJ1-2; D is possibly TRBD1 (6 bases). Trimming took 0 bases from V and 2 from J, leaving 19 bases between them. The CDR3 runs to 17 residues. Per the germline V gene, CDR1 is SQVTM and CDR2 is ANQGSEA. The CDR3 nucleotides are TGCAGCGTTGAAGATCGCCTTTCGGGGGCGCGAAACTATGGCTACACCTTC. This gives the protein CSVEDRLSGARNYGYTF.

CDR3 region: CASSLDGFDGGRYGNTIYF. The DNA of the CDR3 is TGTGCCAGCAGCTTAGACGGTTTCGACGGGGGGCGATATGGAAACACCATATATTTT. The chain carries TRBV7-2 and TRBJ1-3; maybe TRBD1 (6 bases). The V gene lost 1 base and the J gene lost 3 bases, with 22 bases spanning the gap. There are 19 residues in the CDR3. Germline V lookup: CDR1 SGHTA, CDR2 FQGNSA. The full variable domain, rest sourced from reference TRBV7-2 and TRBJ1-3, is GAGVSQSPSNKVTEKGKDVELRCDPISGHTALYWYRQSLGQGLEFLIYFQGNSAPDKSGLPSDRFSAERTGGSVSTLTIQRTQQEDSAVYLCASSLDGFDGGRYGNTIYFGEGSWLTVV.

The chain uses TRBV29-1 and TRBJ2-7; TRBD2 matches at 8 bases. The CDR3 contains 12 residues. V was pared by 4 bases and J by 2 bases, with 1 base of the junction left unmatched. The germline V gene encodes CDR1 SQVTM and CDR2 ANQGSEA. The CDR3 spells CSVGLATYEQYF. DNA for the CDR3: TGCAGCGTTGGACTAGCGACCTACGAGCAGTACTTC.

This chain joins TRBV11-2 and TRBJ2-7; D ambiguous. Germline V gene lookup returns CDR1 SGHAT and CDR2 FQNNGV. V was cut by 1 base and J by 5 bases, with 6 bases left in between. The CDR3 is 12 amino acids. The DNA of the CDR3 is TGTGCCAGCAGCTTAGGAGTAAACGAGCAGTACTTC. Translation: CASSLGVNEQYF.